The T cell receptor (beta chain) described here comes from a study of early T cells in non-severe SARS-CoV-2 infection (dated by TCRdb to the early 2020s). Regarding the research as a whole: TCR sequencing used bulk RNA from unsorted whole blood, so alpha and beta chains could not be paired. Beyond this particular receptor, the publication reports: VDJdb matching was skewed toward anti-spike CD8 responses and likely underestimated virus-specific expansions by missing private and CD4 specificities.

Libraries were built with 5' RACE. Sequencing relied on a NextSeq 500. In the TCR library protocol, unique molecular identifiers were attached to individual cDNA molecules to correct for PCR bias and sequencing error. Both TCR alpha and beta chains were sequenced, and tight co-correlation was observed between alpha and beta sequence abundances in each sample. In the original analysis: Decombinator V4 was used to annotate TCR sequences for V gene, J gene and CDR3. Expanded TCRs were defined as changing significantly between any two time points under a Poisson model with p below 0.0001. TCR abundances were normalised to the total number of TCRs sequenced in each sample and reported as counts per million. TRAV1-2 paired with TRAJ12, TRAJ20 or TRAJ33 defined MAIT TCRs, while TRAV10 paired with TRAJ18 defined iNKT TCRs. VDJdb, accessed on 1 November 2021, was searched for TCRs annotated for CMV, EBV and SARS-CoV-2, and TCRs annotated for more than one antigen were excluded. TCRdb reprocessed the public reads (quality trimming at Q25 with fastp, clone calling with MiXCR) and kept in-frame beta chains. Each entry merges the rows of one CDR3 protein and shows their most common DNA and genes. These V and J calls rely on TCRdb rather than the paper's analysis. The sample table records just over 95,000 distinct CDR3 sequences; roughly 9.6% of these occur just once. The ten most abundant clones make up 4.7% of the sample.

Spanning cysteine to phenylalanine, the CDR3 consists of 15 amino acids. Only the CDR3 portion is preserved as DNA: 45 bases, with reading frame beginning at the first base. Clipping removes 1 base from V and 1 base from J, with 0 as the unmatched junction base count. This clonotype occurred many times. Which antigen it targets is not known. No quality values exist for individual bases; no much larger clone is one base distant. A case-control design nested within a healthcare worker cohort in London, UK, was used, with weekly nasopharyngeal swab PCR tests and blood sampling performed. Healthcare workers were recruited between 23 and 31 March 2020, during the week of the UK lockdown, and were followed weekly for up to roughly 16 weeks.

The sequences come from whole blood, collected at baseline. The rearrangement combines TRBV12-3 or TRBV12-4 with TRBJ1-1, with 10 middle bases fitting TRBD1. This sequence was found in an adult who was a healthcare worker with PCR-confirmed SARS-CoV-2 infection or an uninfected control (not recorded which). The DNA sequence is as follows: TGTGCCAGCAGTTTAGGGACAGGGGGGAACACTGAAGCTTTCTTT. Translation gives CASSLGTGGNTEAFF.